This T cell receptor (beta chain) came from a study of cytomegalovirus exposure and HLA in healthy donors. The table lists this clone with a few counts. Relative to the germline gene, one junction end is altered; a read error may explain this. The length of the CDR3 is 16 residues. Germline values: CDR1 SSHAT, CDR2 FNYEAQ (reference sequence). The PCR was carried out with 60 Vbeta primers and 13 Jbeta primers. Profiled with immunoSEQ multiplex PCR; TCRdb holds only in-frame clones, not every one. The repertoire holds about 170,000 clones, over 70% seen once, with around 3.1% in the top ten. The sequence came from a female donor in good health and CMV-seronegative. Sequencing used PBMCs. The chain is built from TRBV7-7 and TRBJ2-1; 7 nucleotides line up with TRBD2. The CDR3 DNA is TGTGCTAGCAGCTTAGAGTCGCAGCGGGGCTACAATGAGCAGTTCTTC. Encoded protein: CASSLESQRGYNEQFF.